The 25 T cell receptor beta chains listed next were all sequenced from one sample in a study of blood T cells in healthy people across ages (dated by TCRdb to the mid-2010s). The library was built by means of 5' RACE. TCRdb names Illumina HiSeq 2500 as the instrument used. A second PCR of roughly 6 to 12 cycles was performed with a sample-barcoded 5' primer and a J-beta primer mix. Using fastp at Q25 and MiXCR, TCRdb reprocessed the public reads and kept productive beta chains. Rows merge per CDR3 protein into single entries with the most common DNA and genes. Recorded for this sample are 550,000 to 700,000 distinct CDR3 sequences; roughly 29% of them occurred a single time. The leading ten clones occupy roughly 18% of the sample. Sequenced material: blood. Every receptor here comes from a woman between 65 and 79 years old in good health.

A remark on this clonotype: A junction end diverges from the germline sequence, so it may reflect a read error. The chain joins TRBV12-3 or TRBV12-4 to TRBJ2-1; 9 positions match TRBD1. CDR3 size: 13 residues. CDR3 sequence reads: CTSGTGNPNEQFF. Here the CDR3 DNA reads TGTACCAGCGGGACAGGGAATCCCAATGAGCAGTTCTTC.

The rearrangement links TRBV6-2 or TRBV6-3 to TRBJ2-1, with D possibly TRBD1 on 5 matching bases. V dropped 6 bases and J dropped 0 bases, with 12 bases sitting between them. Germline V gene sequence: CDR1 MNHEY, CDR2 SVGEGT. The CDR3 is 15 amino acids. The CDR3 coding sequence is TGTGCCAGCAGCCCAGGGCCGGGCTCCTACAATGAGCAGTTCTTC. This translates into CASSPGPGSYNEQFF.

This clonotype showed up just a few times. This chain links TRBV9 with TRBJ1-4, with D uncertain. Germline values: CDR1 SGDLS, CDR2 YYNGEE. Trimming cost V 8 bases and J 8 bases, with 7 bases left between them. The CDR3 loop spans 10 amino acids. Here the CDR3 reads CAREVEKLFF. In DNA form, the CDR3 reads TGTGCCAGGGAAGTGGAAAAACTGTTTTTT.

The J gene is TRBJ2-7, the V gene TRBV4-3; weak D call: TRBD1 (6 bases). Deletions cut 0 bases from V and 3 bases from J, with 15 bases between. CDR3 length equals 16 residues. The germline gives CDR1 LGHNA, CDR2 YSLEER. The chain's CDR3 is CASSQDAGGAYYEQYF. In nucleotides, the CDR3 is TGCGCCAGCAGCCAAGATGCTGGGGGCGCCTACTACGAGCAGTACTTC.

This clonotype was seen only a few times. The chain couples TRBV4-3 to TRBJ2-2; 7 bases map to TRBD1. Unmatched junction bases numbered 2, after V lost 0 bases and J lost 4 bases. The CDR3 consists of 15 residues. The germline gives CDR1 LGHNA, CDR2 YSLEER. In DNA form, the CDR3 reads TGCGCCAGCAGCCAAGAAGCAGGGGGCACCGGGGAGCTGTTTTTT. Its translation: CASSQEAGGTGELFF.

V gene TRBV5-8 combines with J gene TRBJ1-2; D ambiguous. CDR3 length equals 11 residues. The V gene's germline CDR1 is SGHTS and CDR2 YDEGEE. V shed 2 bases and J shed 8 bases, with 7 bases lying between them. The CDR3 spells CASSFGFGYTF. The CDR3 DNA reads TGTGCCAGCAGCTTTGGTTTCGGCTACACCTTC.

This clonotype occurred once. This likely comes from a read error, as the CDR3 has no conserved phenylalanine or tryptophan at its end. The chain carries TRBV6-2 or TRBV6-3 and TRBJ1-1; D is perhaps TRBD1 (5 bases). CDR1 and CDR2 (germline): MNHEY, SVGEGT. The length of the CDR3 is 15 residues. The V end lost 0 bases, the J end lost 6 bases, and 14 bases lay between the germline ends. The CDR3 DNA is TGTGCCAGCAGTTACTCGATTCTAATCAGGGCTGAAGCTTTCCTT. Protein product: CASSYSILIRAEAFL.

This clonotype occurred a few times. The chain carries TRBV10-3 and TRBJ2-5; 9 positions agree with TRBD2. V lost 10 bases to trimming and J lost 5 bases; unmatched junction nucleotides: 8. Germline V gene sequence: CDR1 ENHRY, CDR2 SYGVKD. The CDR3 totals 13 residues. The CDR3 DNA is TGTGCCACAGGGGGGACTAGCCTCGAGACCCAGTACTTC. The encoded protein is CATGGTSLETQYF.

V usage is TRBV12-3 or TRBV12-4 and J usage is TRBJ2-5, with D tentatively TRBD1 (6 bases). Judging by the DNA end, TRBJ2-7 fits better; the J call may be wrong. The CDR3 spans 15 residues. The CDR3 protein is CASSLITGRMNEQYF. CDR3 bases: TGTGCCAGCAGTTTAATAACAGGGCGCATGAACGAGCAGTACTTC.

This clonotype showed up just a few times. This rearrangement joins TRBV7-2 to TRBJ2-5, with a possible D match to TRBD2 (6 bases). This CDR3 region has 11 residues. Looked up from germline, CDR1 is SGHTA and CDR2 is FQGNSA. Deletions cut 8 bases from V and 4 bases from J, with 8 bases between. As DNA, the CDR3 is TGTGCCAGCGCGGGACCAGAGACCCAGTACTTC. Translated, it gives CASAGPETQYF.

The V gene is TRBV11-2, the J gene TRBJ1-2, with TRBD1 matching over 8 bases. Germline CDR1 SGHAT, CDR2 FQNNGV. The V gene end was trimmed by 1 base and the J gene end by 8 bases; junction bases not matched to a gene: 6. CDR3 size: 14 residues. The CDR3 nucleotides are TGTGCCAGCAGCTTAGGCGCCAGGGGGCGAGGCTACACCTTC. Amino acids: CASSLGARGRGYTF.

The genes are TRBV12-3 or TRBV12-4 and TRBJ1-2; possible D gene TRBD1, 5 bases. V lost 3 bases to trimming and J lost 6 bases, with 11 bases between them. This CDR3 region has 13 residues. CDR3: CASSLGRGNGYTF. In DNA form, the CDR3 reads TGTGCCAGCAGTTTGGGCCGGGGGAATGGCTACACCTTC.

The V and J genes are TRBV6-4 and TRBJ2-1; unclear D gene. This CDR3 is built from 13 residues. CDR1 and CDR2 from the germline V gene are MRHNA and SNTAGT. V was pared by 2 bases and J by 5 bases, with 7 bases between. The CDR3 reads CASSDGTNNEQFF. For the CDR3, the DNA is TGTGCCAGCAGTGACGGCACCAACAATGAGCAGTTCTTC.

The gene calls are TRBV18 and TRBJ2-1; TRBD2 matches at 10 bases. Germline trimming cut 3 bases from V and 3 bases from J; bases unmatched to any gene: 8. The CDR3 has 17 amino acids. Germline V gene lookup returns CDR1 KGHSH and CDR2 LQKENI. The CDR3 region is CASSPTQRGGIYNEQFF. The CDR3, as DNA: TGTGCCAGCTCACCTACTCAGCGGGGGGGCATCTACAATGAGCAGTTCTTC.

This clonotype turned up a few times. The chain couples TRBV18 to TRBJ1-1; D is uncertain. V lost 6 bases and J 0 bases, leaving 5 bases between the germline ends. This CDR3 has 12 residues. Germline CDR1 reads KGHSH; CDR2 reads LQKENI. The CDR3 is CASSGMNTEAFF. Written as DNA, the CDR3 is TGTGCCAGCTCCGGAATGAACACTGAAGCTTTCTTT.

The chain employs TRBV12-3 or TRBV12-4 and TRBJ2-3; 8 bases align to TRBD2. This CDR3 spans 13 amino acids. The J segment lost 2 bases and the V segment lost 6 bases, leaving 1 base of the junction unmatched. CDR3 in amino acids: CASRLAVTDTQYF. CDR3 nucleotide sequence: TGTGCCAGCAGACTAGCGGTCACAGATACGCAGTATTTT.

This clonotype was counted a few times. The gene calls are TRBV7-9 and TRBJ2-3; 10 bases are a match to TRBD1. The CDR3 has 15 residues. Germline V lookup: CDR1 SEHNR, CDR2 FQNEAQ (reference sequence). With 5 bases clipped from V and 1 base from J, the junction kept 3 bases outside the gene matches. CDR3 protein: CASSRTGGGTDTQYF. The CDR3 region has the DNA TGTGCCAGCAGCCGGACAGGGGGTGGCACAGATACGCAGTATTTT.

This clonotype was seen just once. This chain links TRBV2 with TRBJ1-2, with D uncertain. This CDR3 has 12 residues. Trimming pared 4 bases from V and 7 bases from J, leaving 10 bases between. The germline V gene has CDR1 SNHLY and CDR2 FYNNEI. The CDR3 DNA sequence: TGTGCCAGCAGTGGAGGGAAGCGTGGCTACACCTTC. Protein: CASSGGKRGYTF.

This clonotype was picked up a small number of times. The V gene is TRBV28, the J gene TRBJ2-4; 10 nucleotides agree with TRBD1. Looked up from germline, CDR1 is MDHEN and CDR2 is SYDVKM. Unmatched junction bases numbered 7, after V lost 2 bases and J lost 9 bases. This CDR3 has 15 residues. The CDR3 sequence: CASSLPRTGGSIQYF. DNA of the CDR3: TGTGCCAGCAGTTTACCCCGGACAGGGGGGAGCATTCAGTACTTC.

The V gene is TRBV12-3 or TRBV12-4, the J gene TRBJ1-5; no clear D. CDR3 size: 11 residues. Trimming shortened V by 2 bases and J by 5 bases, and 1 base separated the two germline ends. CDR3 coding DNA: TGTGCCAGCAGTTTACATCAGCCCCAGCATTTT. Amino acid sequence: CASSLHQPQHF.

This chain connects TRBV6-5 to TRBJ2-1; perhaps D is TRBD1 or TRBD2 (5 bases each). V was clipped by 5 bases and J by 8 bases, with 16 bases between them. The CDR3 consists of 14 residues. Germline loops: CDR1 MNHEY, CDR2 SVGAGI. The CDR3 DNA follows: TGTGCCAGCAGTCGATACGGGGCGACGGATGAGCAGTTCTTC. This translates into CASSRYGATDEQFF.

This clonotype was detected only a few times. The conserved final phenylalanine or tryptophan is absent from the CDR3, which likely points to a read error. The DNA is left out, because the CDR3 cannot be placed on it with certainty; the CDR3 is given as TCRdb lists it. The chain couples TRBV20-1 to TRBJ2-5; TRBD2 reflects the table's D call only, with no check against the DNA. The CDR3 length is 14 residues, termini included. Germline V lookup: CDR1 DFQATT, CDR2 SNEGSKA (reference sequence). The CDR3 protein is CSARGGTPQETQHL.

This clonotype was observed a few times. The rearrangement joins TRBV12-3 or TRBV12-4 to TRBJ2-5; tentatively, D is TRBD1 (5 bases). V lost 3 bases and J 5 bases, leaving 22 bases between the germline ends. CDR3 length: 17 amino acids. In DNA, the CDR3 is TGTGCCAGCAGTTTCAGAAATAAGGGGTGGCTACCGGAGACCCAGTACTTC. Its translation is CASSFRNKGWLPETQYF.

This clonotype was detected a few times. Compared with germline, one end of the junction differs, possibly owing to a read error. The rearrangement uses TRBV5-1 and TRBJ2-1; TRBD1 is a possible D gene (5 bases). The length of the CDR3 is 16 residues. Germline CDR1 reads SGHRS; CDR2 reads YFSETQ. CDR3 nucleotides: TGCGCCAGCAGCTGGACATCGAGCGAAGTATCCTACGAGCAGTGCTTC. As protein: CASSWTSSEVSYEQCF.

This clonotype was counted a few times. The gene calls are TRBV5-1 and TRBJ2-7; possibly TRBD1 for D (6 bases). The CDR3 consists of 16 residues. With 4 bases removed from V and 2 bases from J, the gap between germline ends came to 19 bases. In germline, CDR1 is SGHRS, CDR2 YFSETQ. The CDR3 DNA is TGCGCCAGCAGCCCCGGCCCGCACAGGGACACCTACGAGCAGTACTTC. This encodes CASSPGPHRDTYEQYF.